Each of the 6 T cell receptor beta chains below was sequenced from the same sample in a study of blood T cells in healthy people across ages. A second roughly 6 to 11 cycle PCR used barcoded and J-beta primers. TCRdb redid the calling of the 5' RACE reads with MiXCR, one entry per CDR3 protein. The data contain almost 1 million distinct CDR3 sequences, just over 50% of them singletons. Sequences were obtained from blood. All receptors derive from a woman aged 55-69 years in good health.

The genes are TRBV25-1 and TRBJ1-2; D possibly corresponds to TRBD1 (6 bases). The CDR3 contains 15 residues. V was shortened by 3 bases and J by 6 bases, with 17 bases between the two germline ends. Germline V lookup: CDR1 MGHDK, CDR2 SYGVNS. The CDR3 DNA is TGTGCCAGCAGTGAGTCGACAGGACCAGACAATGGCTACACCTTC. Translated, it gives CASSESTGPDNGYTF.

This rearrangement joins TRBV29-1 to TRBJ2-5; tentative D call: TRBD2 (5 bases). V lost 4 bases, J lost 7 bases, and 13 bases lay in between. The CDR3 sequence is 12 residues long. Germline CDR1 reads SQVTM; CDR2 reads ANQGSEA. CDR3 protein: CSVVEGAGTQYF. CDR3 DNA: TGCAGCGTTGTTGAGGGCGCGGGGACCCAGTACTTC.

The chain joins TRBV6-5 to TRBJ2-7; TRBD2 matches 7 bases. The germline V gene encodes CDR1 MNHEY and CDR2 SVGAGI. The CDR3 sequence is 17 residues long. V shed 3 bases and J 2 bases; nucleotides not matched to a gene: 13. The CDR3 sequence is CASSYSPQAGPTYEQYF. CDR3 DNA sequence: TGTGCCAGCAGTTATTCTCCCCAAGCGGGGCCGACCTACGAGCAGTACTTC.

The chain joins TRBV10-3 to TRBJ1-4; D is ambiguous. The CDR3 runs to 13 residues. The germline V gene has CDR1 ENHRY and CDR2 SYGVKD. Trimming took 6 bases from V and 7 from J, leaving 12 bases between them. The CDR3 sequence is CAISVEQSEKLFF. CDR3 sequence (DNA): TGTGCCATCAGCGTCGAACAGAGTGAAAAACTGTTTTTT.

J is TRBJ1-4 and V is TRBV11-2; 8 bases fit TRBD1. Per the germline V gene, CDR1 is SGHAT and CDR2 is FQNNGV. The CDR3 contains 15 residues. Trimming cost V 1 base and J 6 bases; bases outside gene matches: 4. CDR3 nucleotides: TGTGCCAGCAGCTTAGGCGGACAGGGTGATGAAAAACTGTTTTTT. It specifies CASSLGGQGDEKLFF.

The V gene is TRBV12-3 or TRBV12-4, the J gene TRBJ2-5; possible D gene TRBD2, 5 bases. The J call may be incorrect, as the DNA end agrees better with TRBJ2-7. The CDR3 covers 13 residues. The CDR3 region is CASCQGLGYEQYF. DNA for the CDR3: TGTGCCAGCTGCCAAGGACTGGGCTACGAGCAGTACTTC.